This T cell receptor (beta chain) is drawn from a study of blood T cell repertoires in COVID-19. Study-level information: Acute and convalescent COVID-19 specimens originated in the United States, Italy and Spain.

Sequencing used immunoSEQ multiplex PCR; TCRdb keeps in-frame clones, though not all of them. This table holds about 130,000 clones, roughly 83% found once. This clone has a handful of counts. The TCR sequence derives from a human donor in a cohort sampled during active COVID-19. Sequencing used peripheral blood.

The chain's CDR3 is CASSYARADVYGYTF. CDR3 bases: TGTGCCAGCAGTTACGCGAGGGCAGATGTCTATGGCTACACCTTC. The J gene is TRBJ1-2, the V gene TRBV6-5; D remains ambiguous. The CDR3 runs to 15 residues. CDR1 is MNHEY, CDR2 SVGAGI, per germline. V was clipped by 2 bases and J by 4 bases, with 14 bases between them.